Below, 28 T cell receptor beta chains from the same sample are listed, as sequenced in a study of T cells in localized non-small cell lung cancer. Produced via immunoSEQ multiplex PCR; TCRdb's table is partial and in-frame only. The repertoire holds 100,000 to 150,000 clones, approximately 88% seen once, with 1.7% in the top ten. Sequencing was performed on peripheral blood, taken before any cancer treatment. The receptor source for this set is a female donor over 55 with stage I lung adenocarcinoma.

The chain carries TRBV7-9 and TRBJ2-5; weak D call: TRBD1 (5 bases). The germline V gene encodes CDR1 SEHNR and CDR2 FQNEAQ (reference sequence). Deletions cut 5 bases from V and 3 bases from J, with 19 bases between. This CDR3 region has 16 residues. CDR3 sequence (DNA): TGTGCCAGCAGCCCTCTTTTTGCAGGGAAGAAAGAGACCCAGTACTTC. Its protein is CASSPLFAGKKETQYF.

CDR3 in amino acids: CASSGRLVSETQYF. CDR3 sequence (DNA): TGCGCCAGCAGCGGGCGGCTAGTCTCCGAGACCCAGTACTTC. This chain joins TRBV5-1 and TRBJ2-5, with no clear D. V lost 4 bases and J 5 bases, leaving 15 bases between the germline ends. The CDR3 is made up of 14 amino acids. The germline V gene encodes CDR1 SGHRS and CDR2 YFSETQ.

The chain is built from TRBV19 and TRBJ1-4; no reliable D call. Germline assignment: CDR1 LNHDA and CDR2 SQIVND (reference sequence). CDR3 size: 13 residues. V dropped 0 bases and J dropped 5 bases, with 4 bases sitting between them. The chain's CDR3 is CASSIDLNEKLFF. Here the CDR3 DNA reads TGTGCCAGTAGTATAGACCTAAATGAAAAACTGTTTTTT.

The J gene is TRBJ2-5, the V gene TRBV5-1, with 11 bases lining up with TRBD2. V trimming: 5 bases; J trimming: 2 bases; junction bases outside the gene matches: 11. The CDR3 covers 17 residues. From germline, CDR1 is SGHRS and CDR2 YFSETQ. The CDR3 nucleotides are TGCGCCAGCAGGACAATAAATAGCGGGAGGGGACAAGAGACCCAGTACTTC. Translated, it gives CASRTINSGRGQETQYF.

In this sample, this clone turned up once. This rearrangement joins TRBV5-6 to TRBJ1-2; D is possibly TRBD1 (5 bases). Between the trimmed V and J ends, which lost 0 bases and 2 bases, there was a span of 11 bases. This CDR3 has 15 amino acids. Germline V gives CDR1 SGHDT, CDR2 YYEEEE. The CDR3 protein is CASSLETAVNYGYTF. For the CDR3, the DNA is TGTGCCAGCAGCTTGGAGACAGCCGTGAACTATGGCTACACCTTC.

V is TRBV4-1 and J is TRBJ1-6; possibly TRBD1 for D (5 bases). Trimming took 0 bases from V and 9 from J, leaving 15 bases between them. The CDR3 covers 16 residues. Germline V lookup: CDR1 MGHRA, CDR2 YSYEKL. The CDR3 DNA is TGCGCCAGCAGCCAAGATCGGGCATTCAGGGCTTCACCCCTCCACTTT. Protein: CASSQDRAFRASPLHF.

The V gene is TRBV15, the J gene TRBJ2-7; TRBD2 agrees at 9 bases. Germline CDR1 reads LNHNV; CDR2 reads YYDKDF (reference sequence). This CDR3 has 16 residues. Germline trimming cut 0 bases from V and 6 bases from J; bases unmatched to any gene: 9. The CDR3 reads CATSREVGLAGFEQYF. The CDR3 DNA reads TGTGCCACCAGCAGAGAAGTGGGCCTAGCGGGATTCGAGCAGTACTTC.

This clone was detected once. The V call is TRBV6-6, the J call TRBJ2-3; 8 bases are a match to TRBD2. The CDR3 length is 15 residues. After removal of 4 bases from V and 3 bases from J, the junction contained 6 bases not matched to a gene. The germline V gene has CDR1 MNHNY and CDR2 SVGAGI (reference sequence). CDR3 region: CASSFTSGITDTQYF. The DNA for the CDR3 is TGTGCCAGCAGTTTTACTAGCGGTATTACAGATACGCAGTATTTT.

V and J are TRBV27 and TRBJ2-7; perhaps D is TRBD1 or TRBD2 (7 bases each). With 2 bases removed from V and 1 base from J, the gap between germline ends came to 9 bases. Germline CDR1 MNHEY, CDR2 SMNVEV (reference sequence). The CDR3 is 14 amino acids. CDR3 region: CASSLQGGSYEQYF. CDR3 DNA: TGTGCCAGCAGTTTACAGGGGGGGTCCTACGAGCAGTACTTC.

The rearrangement links TRBV7-3 to TRBJ1-3; D unresolved. This CDR3 region has 16 residues. V lost 2 bases to trimming and J lost 0 bases, with 11 bases between them. Germline CDR1 reads SGHTA; CDR2 reads FQGTGA. The DNA for the CDR3 is TGTGCCAGCAGCTTATCCGGAACAAGCTCTGGAAACACCATATATTTT. This translates into CASSLSGTSSGNTIYF.

The V and J genes are TRBV11-3 and TRBJ1-1; no firm D call. The V gene's germline CDR1 is SGHNT and CDR2 YENEEA. Trimming removed 5 bases at V and 0 bases at J, with 7 bases between. The length of the CDR3 is 13 residues. CDR3 sequence: CASSQQMNTEAFF. The CDR3 coding sequence is TGTGCCAGCAGCCAACAAATGAACACTGAAGCTTTCTTT.

This clone was picked up one time. The chain couples TRBV25-1 to TRBJ2-7, with 7 bases that match TRBD1. Unmatched junction bases numbered 8, after V lost 7 bases and J lost 5 bases. Germline V gene lookup returns CDR1 MGHDK and CDR2 SYGVNS. The CDR3 spans 13 residues. Here the CDR3 DNA reads TGTGCCAGCAAAAGACAGGGCATCGACGAGCAGTACTTC. Protein: CASKRQGIDEQYF.

This sequence joins TRBV12-5 and TRBJ2-5; D call uncertain. The V end lost 1 base, the J end lost 5 bases, and 5 bases lay between the germline ends. Germline V lookup: CDR1 LGHNT, CDR2 FRNRAP. The CDR3 is made up of 12 amino acids. The CDR3 is CASGLGRETQYF. In DNA form, the CDR3 reads TGTGCTAGTGGTTTGGGCAGGGAGACCCAGTACTTC.

This sequence joins TRBV10-2 and TRBJ2-3, with D possibly TRBD2 on 6 matching bases. Germline V CDR1 and CDR2: WSHSY, SAAADI. Trimming left V 2 bases short and J 10 bases short, with 13 bases between. CDR3 length: 13 amino acids. DNA of the CDR3: TGCGCCAGCAGTGAGCTGACTAGTCAAGCGCAGTATTTT. Translated: CASSELTSQAQYF.

The chain combines TRBV5-4 with TRBJ2-7; D is possibly TRBD2 (6 bases). V was pared by 0 bases and J by 6 bases, with 13 bases between. The CDR3 loop spans 14 amino acids. Germline V gives CDR1 SGHNT, CDR2 YYREEE (reference sequence). CDR3 sequence: CASSLGGVAAEQYF. CDR3 nucleotide sequence: TGTGCCAGCAGCTTGGGGGGGGTGGCGGCCGAGCAGTACTTC.

The chain is built from TRBV6-1 and TRBJ2-7; 7 positions match TRBD2. The CDR3 consists of 14 residues. CDR1 MNHNS and CDR2 SASEGT come from the germline V gene. J gave up 7 bases and V 2 bases, and 8 bases lay outside the gene matches. The CDR3: CASSETSGAWEQYF. The CDR3 DNA reads as TGTGCCAGCAGTGAAACAAGCGGGGCCTGGGAGCAGTACTTC.

The chain is built from TRBV11-1 and TRBJ2-1, with a weak D call TRBD2 (7 bases). Germline lookup yields CDR1 SGHAT and CDR2 FQDESV (reference sequence). The ends were cut back, 2 bases at V and 4 bases at J, with 12 bases in the middle. This CDR3 has 15 amino acids. CDR3 sequence reads: CASSLWGGLYNEQFF. CDR3 nucleotides: TGTGCCAGCAGCTTATGGGGGGGGCTTTACAATGAGCAGTTCTTC.

The chain joins TRBV10-2 to TRBJ2-7; D not resolved. The CDR3 contains 13 residues. V dropped 1 base and J dropped 5 bases, with 9 bases sitting between them. Germline CDR1 WSHSY, CDR2 SAAADI. As DNA, the CDR3 is TGCGCCAGCAGTGAGTATAGGGTGGACGAGCAGTACTTC. It encodes CASSEYRVDEQYF.

The sample holds one count of this clone. This chain links TRBV5-3 with TRBJ1-5; D remains unclear. TRBV5-3 is flagged as an ORF with uncertain function. V was cut by 0 bases and J by 4 bases, with 14 bases left in between. CDR3 length equals 16 residues. The CDR3 DNA is TGTGCCAGAAGCTTGGCCCCTTCAGAGCAGAATCAGCCCCAGCATTTT. Its protein product is CARSLAPSEQNQPQHF.

This rearrangement joins TRBV7-8 to TRBJ2-1, with 11 bases that match TRBD2. The CDR3 extends over 16 amino acids. Per germline, CDR1 SGHVS and CDR2 FQNEAQ. Trimming took 4 bases from V and 5 from J; bases not matched to a gene: 7. Written as DNA, the CDR3 is TGTGCCAGCAGCTCCCGAGGGACTAGCGGTAACAATGAGCAGTTCTTC. This gives the protein CASSSRGTSGNNEQFF.

The rearrangement uses TRBV10-3 and TRBJ2-3, with D perhaps given as TRBD1 or TRBD2 (5 bases each). The CDR3 totals 13 residues. Trimming took 3 bases from V and 5 from J, leaving 9 bases between them. CDR1 is ENHRY and CDR2 is SYGVKD in the germline V gene. The DNA of the CDR3 is TGTGCCATCAGTGAACAGGAGGTAGATACGCAGTATTTT. As protein: CAISEQEVDTQYF.

The sample holds a few counts of this clone. The V gene is TRBV11-2, the J gene TRBJ1-2; D gene uncertain. The germline V gene encodes CDR1 SGHAT and CDR2 FQNNGV. The CDR3 loop spans 15 amino acids. V lost 1 base and J lost 3, with 12 bases in between. The CDR3 region has the DNA TGTGCCAGCAGCTTAGTATCTGGGGATCACTATGGCTACACCTTC. As protein: CASSLVSGDHYGYTF.

This sequence joins TRBV21-1 and TRBJ1-4; the table's D gene call, TRBD1, was not cross checked with the DNA. TRBV21-1 is described as a pseudogene. The CDR3 loop spans 16 amino acids. The CDR3 loop reads CASSPQARTTNEKLFF. DNA for the CDR3: TGTGCCAGCAGCCCCCAGGCCCGTACAACTAATGAAAAACTGTTTTTT.

The chain couples TRBV10-3 to TRBJ2-7; D perhaps matches TRBD2 (5 bases). Trimming pared 8 bases from V and 6 bases from J, leaving 20 bases between. There are 14 residues in the CDR3. The germline gives CDR1 ENHRY, CDR2 SYGVKD. DNA of the CDR3: TGTGCCATCCGAGACCCCGGACTCCGTTTCGAGCAGTACTTC. Amino acid sequence: CAIRDPGLRFEQYF.

This clone was observed once. V and J are TRBV5-8 and TRBJ1-1, with 7 bases matching TRBD1. Trimming took 6 bases from V and 3 from J; bases not matched to a gene: 8. Germline V lookup: CDR1 SGHTS, CDR2 YDEGEE. This CDR3 is built from 14 residues. CDR3 residues: CASNSDDRDTEAFF. CDR3 sequence (DNA): TGTGCCAGCAACAGTGACGACAGGGACACTGAAGCTTTCTTT.

The rearrangement links TRBV7-9 to TRBJ1-2, with D unresolved. The germline V gene encodes CDR1 SEHNR and CDR2 FQNEAQ (reference sequence). Trimming removed 5 bases at V and 1 base at J, with 14 bases between. This CDR3 region has 15 residues. DNA of the CDR3: TGTGCCAGCAGCCCCCTCCAACTCCTTAACTATGGCTACACCTTC. It codes for CASSPLQLLNYGYTF. Full variable domain (remainder filled in from reference TRBV7-9 and TRBJ1-2): DTGVSQNPRHKITKRGQNVTFRCDPISEHNRLYWYRQTLGQGPEFLTYFQNEAQLEKSRLLSDRFSAERPKGSFSTLEIQRTEQGDSAMYLCASSPLQLLNYGYTFGSGTRLTVV.

The chain has TRBV5-1 and TRBJ2-7; 7 positions agree with TRBD2. The V segment lost 3 bases and the J segment 0 bases; nucleotides outside the gene matches: 12. The CDR3 is made up of 17 amino acids. Germline V gene data show CDR1 as SGHRS and CDR2 as YFSETQ. In DNA form, the CDR3 reads TGCGCCAGCAGCTCGGGTCGGGAGGCGGGACTCTCCTACGAGCAGTACTTC. Encoded protein: CASSSGREAGLSYEQYF.

This clone was observed once. The V gene is TRBV30, the J gene TRBJ2-1; D might be TRBD1 (5 bases). Trimming removed 2 bases at V and 15 bases at J, with 17 bases between. From germline, CDR1 is GTSNPN and CDR2 SVGIG (reference sequence). The CDR3 is 12 amino acids. DNA for the CDR3: TGTGCCTGGAGTCCTTCAGGGTACATTTCGTTCTTC. It encodes CAWSPSGYISFF. Full variable domain (rest looked up from reference TRBV30 and TRBJ2-1): SQTIHQWPATLVQPVGSPLSLECTVEGTSNPNLYWYRQAAGRGLQLLFYSVGIGQISSEVPQNLSASRPQDRQFILSSKKLLLSDSGFYLCAWSPSGYISFFGPGTRLTVL.